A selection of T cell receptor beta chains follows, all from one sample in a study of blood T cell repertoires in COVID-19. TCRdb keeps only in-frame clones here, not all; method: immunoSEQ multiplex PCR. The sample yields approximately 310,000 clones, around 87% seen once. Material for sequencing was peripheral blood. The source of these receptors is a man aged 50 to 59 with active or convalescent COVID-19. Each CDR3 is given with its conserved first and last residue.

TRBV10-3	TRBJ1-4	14	CAISARQSNEKLFF
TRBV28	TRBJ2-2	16	CASSTGQGGHTGELFF
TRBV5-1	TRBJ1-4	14	CASSSGQGSEKLFF
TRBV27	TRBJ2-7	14	CASSLYRGSNEQYF
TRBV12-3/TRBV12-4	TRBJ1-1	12	CASITQGNEAFF
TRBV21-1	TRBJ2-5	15	CASTWDRLYQETQYF
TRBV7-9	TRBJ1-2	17	CASSLPGGLSSNYGYTF
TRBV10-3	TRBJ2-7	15	CAISEGVGGSYEQYF
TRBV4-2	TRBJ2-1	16	CASSQDSGGPRNEQFF
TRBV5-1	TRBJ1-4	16	CASSSQGAGANEKLFF
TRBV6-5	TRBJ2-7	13	CASSLYGGDEQYF
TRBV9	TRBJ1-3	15	CASSVGTVYGNTIYF
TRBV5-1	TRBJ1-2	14	CASSLAAGLVGYTF
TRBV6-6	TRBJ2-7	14	CASSPGQEFYEQYF
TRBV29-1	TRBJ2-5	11	CSVERGETQYF
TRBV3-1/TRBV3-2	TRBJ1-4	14	CASSLGHKAEKLFF
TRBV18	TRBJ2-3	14	CASYRDRDTDTQYF
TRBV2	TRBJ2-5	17	CASRGTSGLGSALTQYF
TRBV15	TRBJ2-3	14	CATSRAGNTDTQYF
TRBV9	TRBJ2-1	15	CASSVASGSRNEQFF
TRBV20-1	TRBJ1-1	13	CSASPARGTEAFF
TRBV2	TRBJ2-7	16	CASSEELAGSSYEQYF
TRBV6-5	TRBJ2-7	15	CASRLGLAGGYEQYF
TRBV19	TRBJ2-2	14	CASIDRGNTGELFF
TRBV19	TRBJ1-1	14	CASSIQGTGTEAFF
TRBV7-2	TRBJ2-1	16	CASSLVSGRSENEQFF
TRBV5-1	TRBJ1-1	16	CASSYTGTGPRTEAFF
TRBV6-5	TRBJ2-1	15	CASILREGSYNEQFF
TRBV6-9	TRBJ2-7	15	CASSYPGDRAYEQYF
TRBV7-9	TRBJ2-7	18	CASSFGREGSLLPYEQYF
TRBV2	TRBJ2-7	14	CASGRDSSSYEQYF
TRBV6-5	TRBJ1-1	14	CASSRQSMNTEAFF
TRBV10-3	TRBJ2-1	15	CAITKGQSSYNEQFF
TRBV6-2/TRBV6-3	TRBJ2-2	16	CASSRREFANTGELFF
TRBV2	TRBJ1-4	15	CASSEDRAGDEKLFF
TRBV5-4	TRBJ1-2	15	CASSLGVALRYGYTF
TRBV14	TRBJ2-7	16	CASSPLGSGSTYEQYF
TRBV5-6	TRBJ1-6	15	CASSTARGLGSPLHF
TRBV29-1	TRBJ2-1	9	CSVGPEQFF
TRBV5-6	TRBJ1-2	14	CASSRDRVGYGYTF
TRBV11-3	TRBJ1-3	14	CASSPGGSGNTIYF
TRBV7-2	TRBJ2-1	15	CASSLPSRTYNEQFF
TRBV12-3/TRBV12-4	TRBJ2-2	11	CASSPSGELFF
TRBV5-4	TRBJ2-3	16	CASSLGGAGGPDTQYF
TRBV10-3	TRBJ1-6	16	CAISASTSSYNSPLHF
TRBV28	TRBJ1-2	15	CASSLIQDFNYGYTF
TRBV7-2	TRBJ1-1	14	CASSLDQRGTEAFF
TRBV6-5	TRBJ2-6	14	CASSYYAGANVLTF
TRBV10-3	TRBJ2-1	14	CAIRGGRTYNEQFF